This T cell receptor (beta chain) comes out of a study of blood T cell repertoires in COVID-19. The age range of participants was about 18 to 89 years, with residence in under 25 US areas. The authors' processing: Cell counts per sample came from amplifying reference gene primers. Measured with immunoSEQ multiplex PCR; TCRdb has only the in-frame clones, and not every one. D and trimming come from the DNA, and the V and J calls and clone size come from that table. Of 160,000 or so clones listed, approximately 86% are singletons. Specimen: PBMCs or T cells enriched from blood (not recorded which). This receptor was taken from a man between 60 and 70 years old who had recovered from COVID-19.

The CDR3 region is CASSLFLGGYTF. As DNA, the CDR3 is TGTGCCAGCAGCTTATTCTTGGGCGGCTACACCTTC. The chain joins TRBV11-2 to TRBJ1-2; D is unclear. In germline, CDR1 is SGHAT, CDR2 FQNNGV. V was trimmed by 2 bases and J by 8 bases, leaving 9 bases between them. CDR3 size: 12 residues. The full variable domain, in which reference TRBV11-2 and TRBJ1-2 provide the parts outside the CDR3, is EAGVAQSPRYKIIEKRQSVAFWCNPISGHATLYWYQQILGQGPKLLIQFQNNGVVDDSQLPKDRFSAERLKGVDSTLKIQPAKLEDSAVYLCASSLFLGGYTFGSGTRLTVV.